This entry describes one TCR beta chain. Its antigen remains unknown. PCR amplification relied on 60 Vbeta primers (plus 13 Jbeta primers). Method: immunoSEQ multiplex PCR; TCRdb's copy keeps in-frame clones and lacks some. Of around 150,000 clones in the sample, roughly two thirds are singletons; the top ten hold approximately 1.7%. V lost 0 bases, J lost 2 bases, and 14 bases lay in between. The CDR3 covers 16 residues. Germline-derived CDR1 and CDR2 are MNHEY and SVGAGI. These data are taken from a study of cytomegalovirus exposure and HLA in healthy donors. For the study at large: Ancestry clustering placed about 80% of more than 350 genotyped donors in the Caucasian-associated cluster. Whole-study results and caveats: Further analysis, carried out later, found HLA-associated TCR beta chains more clonally expanded than equally common other chains. Fewer N-insertions than the roughly 630-donor mean were reportedly shown by an Asian-associated ancestry cluster in a later analysis.

Donors were ostensibly healthy at sampling, although undocumented immune exposures were probable. The sequencing input was PBMCs. The chain is built from TRBV6-5 and TRBJ2-7, with D uncertain. The sequence derives from a male donor in good health and CMV-seronegative. The DNA of the CDR3 is TGTGCCAGCAGTTACTCCCTATCGCGCGGCCCCTACGAGCAGTACTTC. The encoded protein is CASSYSLSRGPYEQYF.